Sequencing of this T cell receptor beta chain was carried out in a study of T cells expressing NK-cell markers. Study context: Seven of the eight sequenced donors were HCMV-seropositive; one was seronegative. Study observations and caveats: Dominance of the CD3+CD56-NKG2C+ fraction by these clonotypes also held in a few donors. The HCMV specificity of the expanded NKG2C+ T cell clones stayed unresolved.

As concerns this clonotype: Its specificity is unknown.

TCRdb reprocessed the 5' RACE reads and keeps a single row for each CDR3 protein, giving no DNA. In total, the table holds hundreds of thousands of distinct CDR3 sequences. Looked up from germline, CDR1 is DFQATT and CDR2 is SNEGSKA (reference sequence). The CDR3 is made up of 12 amino acids. The sequencing sample was made of blood T cells: a sorted CD56 or NKG2C T cell subset, CD4+ or CD8+ T cells, or bulk PBMC T cells (not recorded which). The TCR was taken from a man aged 18-70 years in good health. The rearrangement links TRBV20-1 to TRBJ1-4; TCRdb names TRBD1, which stays unverified in the absence of DNA. The CDR3 sequence is CSATGPGEKLFF.